This is a list of T cell receptor beta chains from one sample in a study of identifying expanded T cells in peripheral blood. Produced via immunoSEQ multiplex PCR; TCRdb's table is partial and in-frame only. The table records about 58,000 clones, over 80% of them present only once. The sample taken for sequencing was blood. These receptors originate from a person aged 18 to 70 in good health. Each CDR3 is given with its conserved first and last residue. The order of the fields is V gene, D gene, J gene, clone size, CDR3 protein, CDR3 DNA. The D gene is left open where the match is weak. Where a row states a size, it is once, few, many or the class of an expanded clone; other rows omit it.

TRBV15	TRBD1	TRBJ2-7	.	CATSRGDRGLSEQYF	TGTGCCACCAGCAGAGGGGACAGGGGGCTAAGCGAGCAGTACTTC
TRBV5-5	.	TRBJ2-7	.	CASSLGAGAYEQYF	TGTGCCAGCAGCTTGGGGGCAGGGGCCTACGAGCAGTACTTC
TRBV19	.	TRBJ1-2	.	CASRTIGGKDGYTF	TGTGCCAGTAGGACAATCGGGGGGAAGGATGGCTACACCTTC
TRBV30	.	TRBJ1-2	.	CAWSMLESFYGYTF	TGTGCCTGGAGTATGTTAGAGAGCTTCTATGGCTACACCTTC
TRBV6-1	.	TRBJ1-2	few	CASSETSIGGYTF	TGTGCCAGCAGTGAAACCTCTATCGGCGGCTACACCTTC
TRBV27	.	TRBJ1-4	few	CASSERGVEKLFF	TGTGCCAGCTCAGAACGTGGGGTTGAAAAACTGTTTTTT
TRBV2	.	TRBJ2-1	few	CASGGGQNEQFF	TGTGCCAGCGGAGGGGGACAGAATGAGCAGTTCTTC
TRBV11-2	.	TRBJ2-5	.	CASSPNRGWETQYF	TGTGCCAGCAGCCCGAACCGGGGTTGGGAGACCCAGTACTTC
TRBV29-1	.	TRBJ2-1	.	CSVEQSSYNEQFF	TGCAGCGTTGAACAGAGCTCCTACAATGAGCAGTTCTTC
TRBV5-4	TRBD2	TRBJ2-4	once	CASSSPGLAGGAGPDIQYF	TGTGCCAGCAGCTCCCCGGGACTAGCGGGGGGAGCGGGTCCGGACATTCAGTACTTC
TRBV5-1	TRBD1	TRBJ2-2	.	CASSPSDRVIGELFF	TGCGCCAGCAGTCCCTCGGACAGGGTGATCGGGGAGCTGTTTTTT
TRBV21-1	.	TRBJ2-7	.	CASSKGDIPYEQYF	TGTGCCAGCAGCAAAGGGGACATTCCATACGAGCAGTACTTC
TRBV6-5	.	TRBJ2-1	.	CASSYHYQERQFF	TGTGCCAGCAGTTACCATTACCAGGAAAGGCAGTTCTTC
TRBV18	.	TRBJ2-5	.	CASLRETQYF	TGTGCCAGCTTACGGGAGACCCAGTACTTC
TRBV4-2	.	TRBJ1-4	.	CASSQDVGGLGPTGEKLFF	TGTGCCAGCAGCCAAGATGTCGGGGGGCTTGGTCCGACGGGTGAAAAACTGTTTTTT
TRBV5-5	.	TRBJ2-7	.	CASSYYSSYEQYF	TGTGCCAGCAGCTACTACAGCTCCTACGAGCAGTACTTC
TRBV30	.	TRBJ1-1	many	CAWIPSALNTEAFF	TGTGCCTGGATTCCGAGCGCCCTGAACACTGAAGCTTTCTTT
TRBV4-3	.	TRBJ1-2	.	CASSQDGGRGYTF	TGCGCCAGCAGCCAAGATGGGGGCCGTGGCTACACCTTC
TRBV9	TRBD1	TRBJ2-2	.	CASSAAGGIGELFF	TGTGCCAGCAGCGCCGCAGGGGGCATCGGGGAGCTGTTTTTT
TRBV9	.	TRBJ2-5	.	CASSLELWETQYF	TGTGCCAGCAGCCTGGAGCTGTGGGAGACCCAGTACTTC
TRBV18	.	TRBJ1-3	.	CASSPTRTGSGNTIYF	TGTGCCAGCTCACCTACAAGGACGGGGTCTGGAAACACCATATATTTT
TRBV27	.	TRBJ2-1	few	CASSLLGLEQDGNEQFF	TGTGCCAGCAGTTTACTGGGTTTAGAACAGGACGGCAATGAGCAGTTCTTC
TRBV7-6	TRBD2	TRBJ2-3	.	CASSPKTGGSRDTQYF	TGTGCCAGCAGCCCAAAAACGGGGGGGAGTAGGGATACGCAGTATTTT
TRBV7-9	.	TRBJ2-6	.	CASSPGTDSSGANVLTF	TGTGCCAGCAGCCCCGGGACGGACTCCTCTGGGGCCAACGTCCTGACTTTC
TRBV5-1	.	TRBJ2-5	.	CASSFTGQQETQYF	TGCGCCAGCAGCTTTACAGGACAACAAGAGACCCAGTACTTC
TRBV28	.	TRBJ2-5	.	CASRRLNQETQYF	TGTGCCAGCAGGCGTCTGAACCAAGAGACCCAGTACTTC
TRBV6-1	.	TRBJ1-5	.	CASLGRVQPQHF	TGTGCCAGCCTGGGGAGGGTTCAGCCCCAGCATTTT
TRBV2	.	TRBJ1-2	.	CASSGTDPNSWGLGYTF	TGTGCCAGCAGTGGAACGGACCCTAACTCATGGGGCCTCGGCTACACCTTC
TRBV30	.	TRBJ1-2	.	CAWRAPYGYTF	TGTGCCTGGAGGGCTCCCTATGGCTACACCTTC
TRBV9	TRBD1	TRBJ1-1	.	CASSARQGSNTEAFF	TGTGCCAGCAGCGCTAGACAGGGGTCGAACACTGAAGCTTTCTTT
TRBV25-1	.	TRBJ1-2	.	CASSDADRKTF	TGTGCCAGCAGTGACGCAGACAGGAAGACCTTC
TRBV14	TRBD1	TRBJ2-2	.	CASSKGQGRTGELFF	TGTGCCAGCAGCAAAGGACAGGGACGCACCGGGGAGCTGTTTTTT
TRBV6-1	.	TRBJ1-2	.	CATPIGVKNYGYTF	TGTGCCACCCCGATAGGGGTAAAGAACTATGGCTACACCTTC
TRBV14	.	TRBJ1-1	.	CASSQIQASEAFF	TGTGCCAGCAGCCAAATCCAGGCCAGTGAAGCTTTCTTT
TRBV7-2	.	TRBJ2-3	.	CASSPIGGADTQYF	TGTGCCAGCAGCCCCATCGGGGGTGCAGATACGCAGTATTTT